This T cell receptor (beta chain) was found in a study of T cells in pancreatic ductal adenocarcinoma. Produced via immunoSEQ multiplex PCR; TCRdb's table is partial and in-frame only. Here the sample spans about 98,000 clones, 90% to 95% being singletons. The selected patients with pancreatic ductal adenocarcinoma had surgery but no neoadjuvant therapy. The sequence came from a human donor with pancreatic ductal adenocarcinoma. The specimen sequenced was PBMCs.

CDR3 nucleotide sequence: TGTGCCAGCAGCTCCCTAGCGGTTGAGCAGTTCTTC. Amino acid sequence: CASSSLAVEQFF. The V and J genes are TRBV7-9 and TRBJ2-1; the match to TRBD2 covers 7 bases. This CDR3 is 12 amino acids long. In germline, CDR1 is SEHNR, CDR2 FQNEAQ (reference sequence). J was trimmed by 9 bases and V by 4 bases; bases with no gene match: 3.